The 5 T cell receptor beta chains listed next were all sequenced from one sample in a study of patients and donors after allogeneic stem cell transplantation. TCRdb itself ran the RT-PCR reads through MiXCR, one entry per CDR3 protein. The sample includes around 150,000 distinct CDR3 sequences, about a third seen only once; the top ten take 50%. Sequences were obtained from blood, either unsorted or a sorted T cell fraction (not recorded which). The receptors come from a human donor who was either an allogeneic HSCT recipient or a stem cell or donor lymphocyte infusion donor (not recorded which). It is not recorded whose cells these are; they may come from a transplant donor.

This clonotype showed up just a few times. The chain employs TRBV2 and TRBJ1-2; D is undetermined. The CDR3 is 14 amino acids. Germline assignment: CDR1 SNHLY and CDR2 FYNNEI. Trimming shortened V by 6 bases and J by 2 bases, and 13 bases separated the two germline ends. The CDR3 nucleotides are TGTGCCAGCAGCGTTGAAGGCAGGAACTATGGCTACACCTTC. Amino acids: CASSVEGRNYGYTF.

The gene calls are TRBV19 and TRBJ1-1; a possible D gene is TRBD1 (5 bases). V shed 5 bases and J shed 4 bases, with 11 bases lying between them. This CDR3 has 13 amino acids. From germline, CDR1 is LNHDA and CDR2 SQIVND (reference sequence). Written as DNA, the CDR3 is TGTGCCAGTAGTCCGCAGGGTGGCACTGAAGCTTTCTTT. This translates into CASSPQGGTEAFF.

The V call is TRBV2, the J call TRBJ1-5; D unclear. The CDR3 contains 16 residues. Germline V gene lookup returns CDR1 SNHLY and CDR2 FYNNEI. V was pared by 1 base and J by 3 bases, with 13 bases between. CDR3 nucleotides: TGTGCCAGCAGTGAAGATTCGGGCAGGCTCAATCAGCCCCAGCATTTT. It yields the protein CASSEDSGRLNQPQHF.

The V gene is TRBV27, the J gene TRBJ2-1; 10 positions match TRBD2. The CDR3 contains 16 residues. V lost 1 base to trimming and J lost 3 bases; unmatched junction nucleotides: 3. The germline V gene has CDR1 MNHEY and CDR2 SMNVEV (reference sequence). CDR3 nucleotides: TGTGCCAGCAGTTTATTAGGACTAGCGGTCTACAATGAGCAGTTCTTC. It encodes CASSLLGLAVYNEQFF.

The chain carries TRBV6-6 and TRBJ2-3; D uncertain. V was trimmed by 7 bases and J by 0 bases, leaving 17 bases between them. Germline V gene sequence: CDR1 MNHNY, CDR2 SVGAGI (reference sequence). There are 16 residues in the CDR3. CDR3 sequence (DNA): TGTGCCAGCATTAAAGGAGCTCCCCCGAGCACAGATACGCAGTATTTT. It translates to CASIKGAPPSTDTQYF.